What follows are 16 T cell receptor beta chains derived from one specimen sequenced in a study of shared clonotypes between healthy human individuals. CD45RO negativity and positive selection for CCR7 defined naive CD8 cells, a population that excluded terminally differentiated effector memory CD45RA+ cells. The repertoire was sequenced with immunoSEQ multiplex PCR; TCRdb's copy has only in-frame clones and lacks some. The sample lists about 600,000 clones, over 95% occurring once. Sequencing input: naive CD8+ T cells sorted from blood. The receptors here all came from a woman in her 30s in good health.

The CDR3 nucleotides read TGTGCCAGCAGTACCCTCGGGGGCCCCTACGAGCAGTACTTC. It encodes CASSTLGGPYEQYF. The chain carries TRBV28 and TRBJ2-7; either TRBD1 or TRBD2 may fit D (6 bases each). V was cut by 5 bases and J by 2 bases, with 13 bases left in between. From germline, CDR1 is MDHEN and CDR2 SYDVKM. The length of the CDR3 is 14 residues.

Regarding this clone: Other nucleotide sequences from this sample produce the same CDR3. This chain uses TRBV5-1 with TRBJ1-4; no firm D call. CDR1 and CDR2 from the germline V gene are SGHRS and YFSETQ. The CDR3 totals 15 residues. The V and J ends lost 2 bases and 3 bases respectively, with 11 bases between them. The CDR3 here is CASSLGDTSNEKLFF. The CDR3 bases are TGCGCCAGCAGCTTAGGAGACACCTCTAATGAAAAACTGTTTTTT.

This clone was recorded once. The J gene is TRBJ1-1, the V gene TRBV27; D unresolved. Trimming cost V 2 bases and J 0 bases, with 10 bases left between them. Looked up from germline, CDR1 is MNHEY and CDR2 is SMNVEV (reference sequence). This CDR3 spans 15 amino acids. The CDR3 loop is CASSLQEGMNTEAFF. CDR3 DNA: TGTGCCAGCAGTTTACAAGAAGGTATGAACACTGAAGCTTTCTTT.

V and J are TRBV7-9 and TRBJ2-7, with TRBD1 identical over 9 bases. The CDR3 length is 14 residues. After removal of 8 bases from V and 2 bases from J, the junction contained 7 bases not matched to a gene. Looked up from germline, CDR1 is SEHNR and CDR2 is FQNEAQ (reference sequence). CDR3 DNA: TGTGCCAGCGGCACAGGGGGCTTGGCCTACGAGCAGTACTTC. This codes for CASGTGGLAYEQYF.

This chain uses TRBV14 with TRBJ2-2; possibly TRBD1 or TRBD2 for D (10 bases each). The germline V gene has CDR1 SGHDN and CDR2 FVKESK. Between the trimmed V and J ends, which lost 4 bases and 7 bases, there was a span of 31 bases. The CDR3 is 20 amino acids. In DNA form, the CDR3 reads TGTGCCAGCAGCCTACGGGACAGGGGAAAAGCGGGAGGGCCAGACGGGGAGCTGTTTTTT. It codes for CASSLRDRGKAGGPDGELFF.

The chain's CDR3 is CASSPGTAHEQYF. CDR3 DNA sequence: TGTGCCAGCAGTCCCGGGACAGCTCACGAGCAGTACTTC. This chain links TRBV27 with TRBJ2-7, with 7 bases that match TRBD1. Germline loops: CDR1 MNHEY, CDR2 SMNVEV (reference sequence). This CDR3 has 13 amino acids. V was pared by 5 bases and J by 5 bases, with 6 bases of the junction left unmatched.

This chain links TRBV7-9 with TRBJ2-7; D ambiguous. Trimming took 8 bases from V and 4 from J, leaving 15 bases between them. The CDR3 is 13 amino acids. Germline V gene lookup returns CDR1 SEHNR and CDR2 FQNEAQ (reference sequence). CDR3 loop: CASRTDLRYEQYF. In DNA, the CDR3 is TGTGCCAGCCGGACGGACCTCCGGTACGAGCAGTACTTC.

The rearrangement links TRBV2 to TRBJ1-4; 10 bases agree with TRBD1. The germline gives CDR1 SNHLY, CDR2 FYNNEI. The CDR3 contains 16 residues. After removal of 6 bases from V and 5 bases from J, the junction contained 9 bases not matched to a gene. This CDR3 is CASSRDRGHWNEKLFF. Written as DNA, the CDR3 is TGTGCCAGCAGCCGCGACAGGGGGCACTGGAATGAAAAACTGTTTTTT.

As DNA, the CDR3 is TGTGCCAGCAGTTTAGACGGTCAGTCTGAGGCAGATACGCAGTATTTT. This translates into CASSLDGQSEADTQYF. V is TRBV27 and J is TRBJ2-3; D remains ambiguous. The CDR3 is made up of 16 amino acids. The ends were cut back, 2 bases at V and 4 bases at J, with 16 bases in the middle. Germline CDR1 MNHEY, CDR2 SMNVEV (reference sequence).

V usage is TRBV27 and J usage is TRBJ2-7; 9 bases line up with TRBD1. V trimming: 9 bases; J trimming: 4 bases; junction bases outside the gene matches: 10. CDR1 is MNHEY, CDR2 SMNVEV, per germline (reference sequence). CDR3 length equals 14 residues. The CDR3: CASSQGDRVYEQYF. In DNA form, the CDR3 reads TGTGCCAGTTCCCAGGGGGACAGGGTGTACGAGCAGTACTTC.

CDR3 sequence reads: CSVIVLRGQETQYF. The CDR3 DNA follows: TGCAGCGTTATAGTCCTCAGGGGTCAAGAGACCCAGTACTTC. This sequence joins TRBV29-1 and TRBJ2-5, with D perhaps matching TRBD1 (6 bases). This CDR3 is 14 amino acids long. Looked up from germline, CDR1 is SQVTM and CDR2 is ANQGSEA. Between the trimmed V and J ends, which lost 5 bases and 2 bases, there was a span of 15 bases.

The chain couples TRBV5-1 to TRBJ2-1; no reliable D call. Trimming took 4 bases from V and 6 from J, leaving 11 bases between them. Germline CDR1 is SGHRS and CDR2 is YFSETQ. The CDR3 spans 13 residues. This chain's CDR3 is CASSPSSLNEQFF. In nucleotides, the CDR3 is TGCGCCAGCAGCCCCAGCTCTCTCAATGAGCAGTTCTTC.

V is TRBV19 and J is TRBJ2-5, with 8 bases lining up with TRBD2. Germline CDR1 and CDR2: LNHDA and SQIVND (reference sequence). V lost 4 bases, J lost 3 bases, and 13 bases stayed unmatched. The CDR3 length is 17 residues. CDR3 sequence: CASSRKGSGSEEETQYF. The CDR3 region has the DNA TGTGCCAGTAGTAGGAAGGGCAGCGGGAGCGAAGAAGAGACCCAGTACTTC.

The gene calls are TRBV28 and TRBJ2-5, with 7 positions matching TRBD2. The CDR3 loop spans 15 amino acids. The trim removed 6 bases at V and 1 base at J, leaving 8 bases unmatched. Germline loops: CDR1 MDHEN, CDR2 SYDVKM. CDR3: CASRLRASGQETQYF. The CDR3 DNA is TGTGCCAGCAGACTTCGGGCTAGCGGCCAAGAGACCCAGTACTTC.

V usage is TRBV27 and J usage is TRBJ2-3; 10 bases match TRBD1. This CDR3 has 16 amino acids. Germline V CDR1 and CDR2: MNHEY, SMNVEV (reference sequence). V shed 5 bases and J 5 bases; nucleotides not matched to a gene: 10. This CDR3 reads CASSRSRTGGEDTQYF. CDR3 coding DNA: TGTGCCAGCAGTCGCTCCCGGACAGGGGGTGAAGATACGCAGTATTTT.

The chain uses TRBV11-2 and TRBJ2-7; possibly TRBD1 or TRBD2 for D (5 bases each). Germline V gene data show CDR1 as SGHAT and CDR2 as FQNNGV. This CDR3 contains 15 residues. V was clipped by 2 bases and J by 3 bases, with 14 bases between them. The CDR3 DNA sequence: TGTGCCAGCAGCTTATGGGACGACTCCCTCTACGAGCAGTACTTC. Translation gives CASSLWDDSLYEQYF.